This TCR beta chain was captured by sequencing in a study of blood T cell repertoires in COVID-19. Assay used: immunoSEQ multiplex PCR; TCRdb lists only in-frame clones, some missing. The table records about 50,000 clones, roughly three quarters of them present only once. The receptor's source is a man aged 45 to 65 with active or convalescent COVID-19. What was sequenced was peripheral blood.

The chain's CDR3 is CASSPGHLYEQYF. Here the CDR3 DNA reads TGTGCCAGCAGCCCAGGACACCTCTACGAGCAGTACTTC. The chain combines TRBV3-1 (or the pseudogene TRBV3-2) with TRBJ2-7; perhaps TRBD1 as D (5 bases). The CDR3 is made up of 13 amino acids. Per germline, CDR1 LGHDT and CDR2 YNNKEL (reference sequence). V gave up 4 bases and J gave up 3 bases, with 10 bases separating them.